This T cell receptor (beta chain) is drawn from a study of CD8 T cells in ankylosing spondylitis. Making use of molecular barcodes, quantitative 5'-RACE generated TCR beta libraries. TCRdb passed the 5' RACE reads through MiXCR, listing each CDR3 protein once. The sample carries over 700,000 distinct CDR3 sequences, around 20% recorded once. Only a few counts were recorded for this clonotype. Antigen: not known. Study-wide results and caveats: Reports say disease-linked clones showed up significantly more in matched ankylosing spondylitis synovial fluid. CD8+ by phenotype, disease-linked clones were relatively rare in peripheral blood. In reactive arthritis synovial fluid and blood, some motif variants had been reported before. A motif of eight highly homologous TCR beta variants was seen as apparently characteristic of ankylosing spondylitis blood.

Trimming pared 1 base from V and 4 bases from J, leaving 9 bases between. Germline CDR1 is MNHNS and CDR2 is SASEGT. The CDR3 totals 14 residues. This clonotype was obtained from a male donor with ankylosing spondylitis. The chain recombines TRBV6-1 with TRBJ2-3; the D is unclear. The sequencing input was blood, either unsorted or a sorted T cell fraction (not recorded which). For the CDR3, the DNA is TGTGCCAGCAGTGAAGGGAATTTCCCAGATACGCAGTATTTT. This sequence encodes CASSEGNFPDTQYF.